This T cell receptor (beta chain) is drawn from a study of Ad26.COV2.S vaccination and SARS-CoV-2 variants. The overall study: Trial arm assignment for the donor was COV1001 Ad26.COV2.S.

Study-level results: People who got the vaccine or the placebo had similar non-spike TCR breadth. Total T cell responses were possibly underestimated by TCR breadth and depth analyses.

Treatment here: roughly 19 received Ad26.COV2.S at low or high dose, single or two shots; roughly five received placebo; per-sample allocation not given. Specimens were obtained on day 63 following the first vaccine or placebo injection. As its vector, the vaccine had Ad26, which expressed Wuhan-strain SARS-CoV-2 spike. In the case of this clone: The antigen is not known.

Sequencing was performed with immunoSEQ multiplex PCR; in TCRdb, only in-frame clones are kept and a portion is missing. The sample records some 270,000 clones, 70% to 90% being singletons. CDR1 and CDR2 (germline): SGHRS, YFSETQ. The CDR3 runs 13 residues. V was clipped by 4 bases and J by 4 bases; unmatched bases: 2. Sequenced material: peripheral blood, taken in a trial of Ad26.COV2.S vaccine versus placebo. The sequence was obtained from a person between 18 and 65 years old who received the Ad26.COV2.S COVID-19 vaccine or a placebo. V gene TRBV5-1 combines with J gene TRBJ1-1; 9 bases are a match to TRBD1. CDR3 bases: TGCGCCAGCAGCGTGGACAGGGGCACTGAAGCTTTCTTT. It specifies CASSVDRGTEAFF. Full variable domain (outside the CDR3, taken from reference TRBV5-1 and TRBJ1-1): KAGVTQTPRYLIKTRGQQVTLSCSPISGHRSVSWYQQTPGQGLQFLFEYFSETQRNKGNFPGRFSGRQFSNSRSEMNVSTLELGDSALYLCASSVDRGTEAFFGQGTRLTVV.